This section outlines one TCR beta chain sequence together with its context. The authors generated TCR beta cDNA through 5'RACE template switching with UMIs. For each CDR3 protein, TCRdb gives one entry from its re-call of the 5' RACE reads, without DNA. This sample's table reports about 440,000 distinct CDR3 sequences. This specimen comes from a study of T cells expressing NK-cell markers. CDR1 and CDR2 (germline): SGHTS, YDEGEE. The CDR3 covers 14 residues. The sequence came from a woman between 18 and 69 years old in good health. The sample taken for sequencing was blood T cells: a sorted CD56 or NKG2C T cell subset, CD4+ or CD8+ T cells, or bulk PBMC T cells (not recorded which). The chain couples TRBV5-8 to TRBJ1-5. This CDR3 reads CASSFWQVNQPQHF. Filled out from reference TRBV5-8 and TRBJ1-5, the complete variable domain reads EAGVTQSPTHLIKTRGQQATLRCSPISGHTSVYWYQQALGLGLQFLLWYDEGEERNRGNFPPRFSGRQFPNYSSELNVNALELEDSALYLCASSFWQVNQPQHFGDGTRLSIL.